This TCR beta chain was captured by sequencing in a study of T cell repertoires in cytomegalovirus infection. The overall study: In public TCR beta signatures, there were indications of both CMV infection and matching HLA type.

Study outcomes and limitations: Dominating the ex vivo response were HLA-C-restricted CMV-specific TCR beta clonotypes. Cumulative frequency (of public TCR beta family members) identified carriers of CMV plus the relevant HLA.

Comments on this clonotype: Antigen specificity is unknown.

TCRdb re-called the reads through MiXCR, storing one row per CDR3 protein. This sample carries around 740,000 distinct CDR3 sequences, approximately 34% of them seen once, and the ten largest clones take around 2.6%. Per the germline V gene, CDR1 is LNHDA and CDR2 is SQIVND (reference sequence). The germline V and J ends were trimmed by 6 bases and 8 bases, with 11 bases remaining between them. The CDR3 covers 13 residues. The chain carries TRBV19 and TRBJ1-6; D not certain. The sequence was collected from a human donor in good health (CMV status not recorded). Some clones in this sample may be carry-over from other donors' samples. The sequencing sample was made of PBMCs. DNA for the CDR3: TGTGCCAGTAGCTGGCAGCGACATTCACCCCTCCACTTT. It codes for CASSWQRHSPLHF.